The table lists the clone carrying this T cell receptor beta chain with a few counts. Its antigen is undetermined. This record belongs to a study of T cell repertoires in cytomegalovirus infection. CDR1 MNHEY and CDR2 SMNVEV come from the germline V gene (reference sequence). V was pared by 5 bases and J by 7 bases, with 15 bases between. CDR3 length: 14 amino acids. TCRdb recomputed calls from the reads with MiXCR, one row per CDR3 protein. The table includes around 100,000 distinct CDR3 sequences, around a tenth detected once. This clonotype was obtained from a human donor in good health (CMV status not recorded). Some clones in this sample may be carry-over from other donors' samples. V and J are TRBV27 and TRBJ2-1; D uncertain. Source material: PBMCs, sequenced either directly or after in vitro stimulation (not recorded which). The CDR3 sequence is CASSPVLGPNEQFF. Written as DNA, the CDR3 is TGTGCCAGCAGTCCAGTCCTAGGACCGAATGAGCAGTTCTTC.